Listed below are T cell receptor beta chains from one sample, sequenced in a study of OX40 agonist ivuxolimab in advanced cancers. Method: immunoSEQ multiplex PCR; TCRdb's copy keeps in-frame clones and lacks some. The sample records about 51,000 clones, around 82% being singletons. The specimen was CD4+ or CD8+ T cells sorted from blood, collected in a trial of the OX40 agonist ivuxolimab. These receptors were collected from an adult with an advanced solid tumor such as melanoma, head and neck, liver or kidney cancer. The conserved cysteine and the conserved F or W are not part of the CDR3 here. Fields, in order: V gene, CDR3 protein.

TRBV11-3 ASSLDLGRYGYT
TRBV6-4 ASRDRVNTGELF
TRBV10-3 AISENPGEGETQY
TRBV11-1 ASSLTVVATNEKLF
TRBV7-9 ASSLAWDTASYEQY
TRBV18 ASSRRVTLGTDTQY
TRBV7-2 ASSSVVGAYEQY
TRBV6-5 ASTPGGRDTQY
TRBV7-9 ASSHRAYTGELF
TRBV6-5 ASSYRRDSSTDTQY
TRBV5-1 ASSLAPNRGSDTQY
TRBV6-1 ASSDSGGPETQY
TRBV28 ASSLTGRGPYGYT
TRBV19 ASSPRRGGFNEQF
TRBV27 ASSRQGNNSPLH
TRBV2 ASSPRTSGSYEQY
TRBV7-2 ASSLTGGTYNEQF
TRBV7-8 ASSSVGAGLYEQY
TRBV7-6 ASGEGAATDTQY
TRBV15 ATSRDPTGSWTQY
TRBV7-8 ASSATSGYTDTQY
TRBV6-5 ASTRGSANEKLF
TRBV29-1 SVVGGGTEAF
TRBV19 ASSIGLAAAGETQY
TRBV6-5 ASSYADTQY
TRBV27 ATRGSGGSQETQY
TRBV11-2 ASSLGGWNEQF
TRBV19 ASSFTGGYHQPQH
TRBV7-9 ASSPRGGDYGYT
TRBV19 ASSLRDRDLNTQY
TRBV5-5 ASSLTPGQNNYGYT
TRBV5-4 ASSLAVGGTDTQY
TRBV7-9 ASSLVGKTDTQY
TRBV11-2 ASTGQGNNNEQF
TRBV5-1 ASNTRGGDTEAF
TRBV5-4 ASSHPGRGYYEQY
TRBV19 ASSIGGAYEQY
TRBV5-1 ASSLPLDGSTATGELF
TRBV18 ASSAPGLVPYEQY
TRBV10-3 AIRGQETQY
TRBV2 ASSQGENTEAF
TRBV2 ASSEGSGGGDTQY
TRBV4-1 ASSHGQGSGNTIY
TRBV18 ASSPLRDNYGYT
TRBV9 ASSGPGGGNTIY
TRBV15 ATSSQGGTDTQY
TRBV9 ASSVAGSRSGELF
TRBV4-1 ASSPTGATDTQY
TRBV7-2 ASSSGLAGAYAYEQY
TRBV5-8 ASSSYTGQPYGYT
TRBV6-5 ASSLGRNSPLH
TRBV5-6 ASSSSIRDRGNEKLF
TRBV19 ASRGQGSYGYT
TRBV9 ASSVRVAGDTGELF